Presented here are 4 T cell receptor beta chains from one specimen sequenced in a study of immune evolution from preneoplasia to lung adenocarcinoma. Generated by immunoSEQ multiplex PCR, the TCRdb table keeps only in-frame clones and is missing some. Found here are over 3,500 clones, nearly 90% of them singletons; the top ten hold approximately 5.6%. The sequencing sample was made of FFPE minimally invasive lung adenocarcinoma tissue. Receptors were obtained from a donor of 70 years or more with lung adenocarcinoma.

The CDR3 protein is CASRQGAVDEQYF. The DNA for the CDR3 is TGTGCCAGCAGGCAGGGTGCCGTGGACGAGCAGTACTTC. The V and J genes are TRBV6-6 and TRBJ2-7; D is possibly TRBD1 (5 bases). CDR1 and CDR2 from the germline V gene are MNHNY and SVGAGI (reference sequence). V lost 6 bases and J 5 bases, leaving 14 bases between the germline ends. This CDR3 is built from 13 residues.

V gene TRBV7-2 combines with J gene TRBJ1-5, with D uncertain. Trimming took off 3 bases at V and 5 bases at J, with 5 bases between the two ends. There are 12 residues in the CDR3. Germline V lookup: CDR1 SGHTA, CDR2 FQGNSA. This CDR3 reads CASSFSDQPQHF. CDR3 DNA sequence: TGTGCCAGCAGCTTCAGCGATCAGCCCCAGCATTTT.

This chain joins TRBV18 and TRBJ1-2; perhaps TRBD1 as D (6 bases). The CDR3 extends over 14 amino acids. Trimming removed 6 bases from V and 4 bases from J, with 15 bases in between. Germline values: CDR1 KGHSH, CDR2 LQKENI. This chain's CDR3 is CASSPSGEAYGYTF. The CDR3 DNA reads as TGTGCCAGCTCCCCCTCAGGGGAGGCCTATGGCTACACCTTC.

The V gene is TRBV7-2, the J gene TRBJ1-2, with D maybe TRBD1 (6 bases). Germline lookup yields CDR1 SGHTA and CDR2 FQGNSA. CDR3 length equals 16 residues. V gave up 5 bases and J gave up 0 bases, with 16 bases separating them. CDR3 DNA sequence: TGTGCCAGCAGCACCTCGACAGGCCTAGCTAACTATGGCTACACCTTC. Translating it yields CASSTSTGLANYGYTF.